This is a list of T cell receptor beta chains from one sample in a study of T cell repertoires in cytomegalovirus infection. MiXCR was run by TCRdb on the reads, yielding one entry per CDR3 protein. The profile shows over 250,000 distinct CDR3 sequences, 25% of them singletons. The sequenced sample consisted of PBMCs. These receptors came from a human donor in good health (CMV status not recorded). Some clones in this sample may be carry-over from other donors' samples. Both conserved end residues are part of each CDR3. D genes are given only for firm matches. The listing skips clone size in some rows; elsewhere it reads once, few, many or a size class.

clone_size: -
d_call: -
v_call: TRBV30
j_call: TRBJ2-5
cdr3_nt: TGTGCCTGGACAGGGCAAGAGACCCAGTACTTC
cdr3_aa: CAWTGQETQYF

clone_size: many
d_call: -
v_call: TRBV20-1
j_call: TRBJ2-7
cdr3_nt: TGCAGTGCCCCGCTCACCTACGAGCAGTACTTC
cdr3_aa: CSAPLTYEQYF

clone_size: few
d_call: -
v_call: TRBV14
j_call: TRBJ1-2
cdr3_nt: TGTGCCAGCAGCCAAGATCTTCAGGATAACTATGGCTACACCTTC
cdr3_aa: CASSQDLQDNYGYTF

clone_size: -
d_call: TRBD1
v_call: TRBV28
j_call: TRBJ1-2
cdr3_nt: TGTGCCAGCAGTTCCCACTCTGCGACAGGGGTGTATGGCTACACCTTC
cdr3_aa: CASSSHSATGVYGYTF

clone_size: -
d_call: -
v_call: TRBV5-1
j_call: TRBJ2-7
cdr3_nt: TGCGCCAGCAGCGAAGAGTTAGGCGCCTACGAGCAGTACTTC
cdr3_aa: CASSEELGAYEQYF

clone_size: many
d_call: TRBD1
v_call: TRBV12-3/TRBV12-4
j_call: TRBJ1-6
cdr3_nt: TGTGCCAGCAGTGACAGGGAGGGTTCACCCCTCCACTTT
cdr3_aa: CASSDREGSPLHF

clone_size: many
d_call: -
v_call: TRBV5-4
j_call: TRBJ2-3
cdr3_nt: TGTGCCAGCAGCGTATCAGCGGATACGCAGTATTTT
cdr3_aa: CASSVSADTQYF

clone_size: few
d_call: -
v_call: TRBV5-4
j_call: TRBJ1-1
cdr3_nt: TGTGCCAGCAGCTTGGATCAGGGGCCAAGCACTGAAGCTTTCTTT
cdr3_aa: CASSLDQGPSTEAFF

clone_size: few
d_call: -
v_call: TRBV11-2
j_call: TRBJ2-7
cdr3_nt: TGTGCCAGCAGTTTAGGGACTTTCGCCTACGAGCAGTACTTC
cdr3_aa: CASSLGTFAYEQYF

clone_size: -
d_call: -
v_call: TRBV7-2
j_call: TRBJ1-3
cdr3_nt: TGTGCCAGCAGCTGGATGGGCGGAAACACCATATATTTT
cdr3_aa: CASSWMGGNTIYF

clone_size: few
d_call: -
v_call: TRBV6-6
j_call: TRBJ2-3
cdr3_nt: TGTGCCAGCAGTTACACACCAACAGGGAGAGATACGCAGTATTTT
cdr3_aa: CASSYTPTGRDTQYF

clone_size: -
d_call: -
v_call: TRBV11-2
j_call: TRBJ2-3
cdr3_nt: TGTGCCAGCAGCGTCTCAGGGGGGGCAGATACGCAGTATTTT
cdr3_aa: CASSVSGGADTQYF

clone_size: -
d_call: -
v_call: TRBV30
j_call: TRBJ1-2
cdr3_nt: TGTGCCTGGGACGTCAGGGCGGGCTATGGCTACACCTTC
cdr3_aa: CAWDVRAGYGYTF

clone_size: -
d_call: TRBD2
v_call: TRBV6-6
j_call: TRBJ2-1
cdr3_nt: TGTGCCAGCAGTTACATTCTCGGCGGGGGTGAGCAGTTCTTC
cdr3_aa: CASSYILGGGEQFF

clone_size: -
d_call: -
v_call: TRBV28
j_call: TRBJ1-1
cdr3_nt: TGTGCCAGCAGTTTCATCAGGGCCAACACTGAAGCTTTCTTT
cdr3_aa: CASSFIRANTEAFF

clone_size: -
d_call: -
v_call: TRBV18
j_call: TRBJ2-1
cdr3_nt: TGTGCCAGCTCACTGCCTGAAAGGTTACATGAGCAGTTCTTC
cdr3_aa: CASSLPERLHEQFF

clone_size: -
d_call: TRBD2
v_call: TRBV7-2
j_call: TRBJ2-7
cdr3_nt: TGTGCCAGCAGCTTAATAGCGGGAGCCTACGAGCAGTACTTC
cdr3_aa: CASSLIAGAYEQYF

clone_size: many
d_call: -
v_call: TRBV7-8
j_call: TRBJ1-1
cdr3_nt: TGTGCCAGCAGCTCCCTCAATGGGGGGAACACTGAAGCTTTCTTT
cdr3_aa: CASSSLNGGNTEAFF

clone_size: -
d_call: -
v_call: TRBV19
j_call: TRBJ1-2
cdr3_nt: TGTGCCAGTAGTAAAGGGGTCGGCTACACCTTC
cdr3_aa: CASSKGVGYTF

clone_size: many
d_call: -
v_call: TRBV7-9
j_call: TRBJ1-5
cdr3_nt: TGTGCCAGCAGCTTATCCCCGACGGGGCCCCAGCATTTT
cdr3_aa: CASSLSPTGPQHF

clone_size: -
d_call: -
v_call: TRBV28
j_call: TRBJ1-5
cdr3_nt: TGTGCCACCGTCCTCACAGGGAAGTGGAGCAATCAGCCCCAGCATTTT
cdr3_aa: CATVLTGKWSNQPQHF

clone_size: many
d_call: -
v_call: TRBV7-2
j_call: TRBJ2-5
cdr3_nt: TGTGCCAGCAGCTTAGCGGGGCGAAGGGAGACCCAGTACTTC
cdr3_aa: CASSLAGRRETQYF

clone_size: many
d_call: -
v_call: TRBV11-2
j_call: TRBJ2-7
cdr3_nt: TGTGCCAGCAGCTTAAGCCCAGGTTCCTACGAGCAGTACTTC
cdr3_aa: CASSLSPGSYEQYF

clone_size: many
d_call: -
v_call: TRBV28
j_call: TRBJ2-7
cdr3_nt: TGTGCCAGCAGCTCCTCGACAGCCCCCTACGAGCAGTACTTC
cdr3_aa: CASSSSTAPYEQYF

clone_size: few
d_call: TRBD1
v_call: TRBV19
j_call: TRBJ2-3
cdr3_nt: TGTGCCAGTAGTCTAATTCCGGGACAGGGAAGCGGAGGGACGCAGTATTTT
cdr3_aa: CASSLIPGQGSGGTQYF

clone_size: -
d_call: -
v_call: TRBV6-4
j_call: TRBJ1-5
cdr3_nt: TGTGCCAACCGGGGCAATCAGCCCCAGCATTTT
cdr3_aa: CANRGNQPQHF